The clone carrying this TCR beta chain was seen ten or more times. The antigen remains undetermined. This sample stems from a study of T cells in Graves' hyperthyroidism and ophthalmopathy. Regarding the study as a whole: Model predictions of ophthalmopathy came a median 6.5 months before onset.

The CDR3 sequence is 13 residues long. Looked up from germline, CDR1 is SQVTM and CDR2 is ANQGSEA. V shed 4 bases, J shed 5 bases, and the junction held 3 bases outside the gene matches. Amplified regions were TCR beta CDR3 sequences from RNA transcripts. During a first-round RT-PCR of the TCR CDR3, the HTBI primer set was used. TCRdb independently ran MiXCR on the multiplex PCR reads; one entry per CDR3 protein. The sample lists more than 350,000 distinct CDR3 sequences; around 15% were seen once. The origin of this receptor is a woman in her 30s with Graves' ophthalmopathy. Sequencing was done on a sample of blood. The chain has TRBV29-1 and TRBJ2-1; TRBD2 matches 9 bases. The CDR3 spells CSVAIAGDNEQFF. The CDR3 DNA follows: TGCAGCGTTGCGATAGCGGGGGACAATGAGCAGTTCTTC.